This passage covers 11 T cell receptor beta chains from one sample sequenced in a study of blood T cell repertoires in COVID-19. TCRdb's copy holds only in-frame clones and misses some; the assay was immunoSEQ multiplex PCR. This sample has tens of thousands of clones, with 80% found just once. The sequencing sample was made of peripheral blood. These receptors originate from a man aged 30 to 39 with COVID-19, enrolled during active disease.

The chain uses TRBV10-3 and TRBJ2-5; TRBD2 agrees at 8 bases. Germline assignment: CDR1 ENHRY and CDR2 SYGVKD. The CDR3 length is 15 residues. With V trimmed by 4 bases and J by 0 bases, 4 bases remained unmatched. CDR3 sequence reads: CAISAGRGDQETQYF. In DNA form, the CDR3 reads TGTGCCATCAGTGCAGGGCGGGGGGACCAAGAGACCCAGTACTTC.

The chain employs TRBV11-2 and TRBJ1-2; D call uncertain. CDR1 SGHAT and CDR2 FQNNGV come from the germline V gene. The ends were cut back, 5 bases at V and 0 bases at J, with 7 bases in the middle. The CDR3 sequence is 13 residues long. The CDR3 DNA is TGTGCCAGCAGCGGTGAGGCTAACTATGGCTACACCTTC. Translated: CASSGEANYGYTF. Filled out from reference TRBV11-2 and TRBJ1-2, the complete variable domain reads EAGVAQSPRYKIIEKRQSVAFWCNPISGHATLYWYQQILGQGPKLLIQFQNNGVVDDSQLPKDRFSAERLKGVDSTLKIQPAKLEDSAVYLCASSGEANYGYTFGSGTRLTVV.

The genes are TRBV28 and TRBJ2-7; no reliable D call. Germline CDR1 is MDHEN and CDR2 is SYDVKM. The V end was cut by 4 bases, the J end by 4 bases, with 8 bases between. CDR3 length equals 12 residues. CDR3 sequence reads: CASSSDLYEQYF. The CDR3 bases are TGTGCCAGCAGTTCAGACTTATACGAGCAGTACTTC.

This clone was seen more than once but under ten times. The chain has TRBV6-4 and TRBJ2-1, with 10 bases that match TRBD2. V shed 4 bases and J 0 bases; nucleotides not matched to a gene: 0. The germline gives CDR1 MRHNA, CDR2 SNTAGT. The CDR3 sequence is 15 residues long. This chain's CDR3 is CASSVAGGSYNEQFF. In nucleotides, the CDR3 is TGTGCCAGCAGTGTAGCGGGGGGCTCCTACAATGAGCAGTTCTTC.

This clone is a singleton in its sample. The chain uses TRBV29-1 and TRBJ2-7; 7 nucleotides align to TRBD1. The length of the CDR3 is 14 residues. The germline V gene has CDR1 SQVTM and CDR2 ANQGSEA. The V gene end was trimmed by 4 bases and the J gene end by 0 bases; junction bases not matched to a gene: 6. CDR3 in amino acids: CSVVGQMNSYEQYF. DNA for the CDR3: TGCAGCGTTGTGGGACAGATGAACTCCTACGAGCAGTACTTC.

This sequence joins TRBV28 and TRBJ2-1; 9 bases line up with TRBD2. The J segment lost 7 bases and the V segment lost 5 bases, leaving 6 bases of the junction unmatched. Germline-derived CDR1 and CDR2 are MDHEN and SYDVKM. The CDR3 length is 14 residues. CDR3 DNA: TGTGCCAGCAGTAAGGGCGGGAGGGAAAATGAGCAGTTCTTC. Translating it yields CASSKGGRENEQFF.

The rearrangement links TRBV11-1 to TRBJ2-5, with D perhaps TRBD1 (6 bases). The CDR3 has 15 residues. CDR1 and CDR2 from the germline V gene are SGHAT and FQDESV (reference sequence). V gave up 2 bases and J gave up 2 bases, with 12 bases separating them. Here the CDR3 reads CASSLQGRRQETQYF. The CDR3 DNA reads as TGTGCCAGCAGCTTACAGGGGAGAAGGCAAGAGACCCAGTACTTC.

The chain has TRBV19 and TRBJ2-7, with 7 positions matching TRBD2. CDR3 size: 14 residues. Germline trimming cut 7 bases from V and 2 bases from J; bases unmatched to any gene: 8. The germline CDR1 and CDR2 sequences are LNHDA and SQIVND (reference sequence). CDR3 DNA: TGTGCCAGTACGGTGGGGGAGGGAACCTACGAGCAGTACTTC. Translation gives CASTVGEGTYEQYF.

This clone is a singleton in its sample. This rearrangement joins TRBV11-3 to TRBJ2-1; 7 nucleotides line up with TRBD1. This CDR3 region has 12 residues. Germline V gives CDR1 SGHNT, CDR2 YENEEA. Unmatched junction bases numbered 4, after V lost 1 base and J lost 13 bases. The CDR3 loop reads CASSLGRGRQFF. The CDR3 DNA sequence: TGTGCCAGCAGCTTAGGCAGGGGGAGACAGTTCTTC.

The chain joins TRBV20-1 to TRBJ2-7, with 7 bases identical to TRBD2. Germline CDR1 DFQATT, CDR2 SNEGSKA (reference sequence). Unmatched junction bases numbered 5, after V lost 3 bases and J lost 6 bases. The CDR3 totals 12 residues. CDR3 coding DNA: TGCAGTGCTAGTGGTGCTAGCGGCGAGCAGTACTTC. It is translated as CSASGASGEQYF.

The rearrangement uses TRBV11-2 and TRBJ2-2, with a weak D call TRBD2 (6 bases). The length of the CDR3 is 14 residues. V was pared by 2 bases and J by 8 bases, with 12 bases between. In germline, CDR1 is SGHAT, CDR2 FQNNGV. The CDR3 DNA reads as TGTGCCAGCAGCTTAATGCGGGACTCAGGGGAGCTGTTTTTT. Its translation is CASSLMRDSGELFF.